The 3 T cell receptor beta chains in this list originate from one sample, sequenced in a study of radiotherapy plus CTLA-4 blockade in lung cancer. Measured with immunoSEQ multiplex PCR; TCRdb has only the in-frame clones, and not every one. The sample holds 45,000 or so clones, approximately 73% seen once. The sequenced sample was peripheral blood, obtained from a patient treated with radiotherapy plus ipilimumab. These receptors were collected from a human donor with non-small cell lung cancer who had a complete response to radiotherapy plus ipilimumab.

In nucleotides, the CDR3 is TGCGCCAGCAGCTTGGGCCCCGGGGTCCAAGAGACCCAGTACTTC. Protein: CASSLGPGVQETQYF. The chain has TRBV5-1 and TRBJ2-5; D might be TRBD2 (5 bases). V lost 0 bases to trimming and J lost 1 base, with 10 bases between them. CDR1 SGHRS and CDR2 YFSETQ come from the germline V gene. The CDR3 totals 15 residues. Complete variable domain (other parts from reference TRBV5-1 and TRBJ2-5): KAGVTQTPRYLIKTRGQQVTLSCSPISGHRSVSWYQQTPGQGLQFLFEYFSETQRNKGNFPGRFSGRQFSNSRSEMNVSTLELGDSALYLCASSLGPGVQETQYFGPGTRLLVL.

CDR3 region: CAISESEYEQYF. The CDR3 nucleotides read TGTGCCATCAGTGAGTCAGAGTACGAGCAGTACTTC. The chain employs TRBV10-3 and TRBJ2-7; D remains ambiguous. V was cut by 0 bases and J by 4 bases, with 4 bases left in between. CDR3 length equals 12 residues. CDR1 is ENHRY and CDR2 is SYGVKD in the germline V gene.

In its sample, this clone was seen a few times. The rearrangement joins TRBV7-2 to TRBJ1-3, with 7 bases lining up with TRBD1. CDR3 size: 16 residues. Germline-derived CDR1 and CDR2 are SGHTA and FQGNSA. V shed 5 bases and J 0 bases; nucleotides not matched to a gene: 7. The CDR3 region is CASSAQGGPSGNTIYF. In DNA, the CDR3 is TGTGCCAGCAGCGCTCAAGGGGGCCCCTCTGGAAACACCATATATTTT. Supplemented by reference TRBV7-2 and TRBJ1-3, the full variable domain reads GAGVSQSPSNKVTEKGKDVELRCDPISGHTALYWYRQSLGQGLEFLIYFQGNSAPDKSGLPSDRFSAERTGGSVSTLTIQRTQQEDSAVYLCASSAQGGPSGNTIYFGEGSWLTVV.